These 27 T cell receptor beta chains share one sample of origin, sequenced in a study of blood T cell repertoires in COVID-19 (dated by TCRdb to the early 2020s). Libraries came from the immunoSEQ multiplex PCR assay. This immuneACCESS table, as held by TCRdb, lists in-frame sequences with V and J called but not all clones. Of the missing ones, under half trace to an unresolved V gene in checked studies; the others have no known cause. The sample table shows around 300,000 clones, and 87% are seen once. About 2% of the sample belongs to the ten largest clones. The specimen sequenced was peripheral blood. These receptors originate from a man younger than 35 with active or convalescent COVID-19.

The rearrangement links TRBV4-1 to TRBJ2-1; D might be TRBD1 (5 bases). V lost 6 bases and J lost 2, with 14 bases in between. The V gene's germline CDR1 is MGHRA and CDR2 YSYEKL. This CDR3 comprises 15 residues. CDR3 sequence: CASSRAGPPYNEQFF. The CDR3, as DNA: TGCGCCAGCAGTAGAGCAGGGCCCCCCTACAATGAGCAGTTCTTC.

The chain is built from TRBV11-3 and TRBJ1-2, with D hard to call. Germline V lookup: CDR1 SGHNT, CDR2 YENEEA. Trimming shortened V by 2 bases and J by 2 bases, and 9 bases separated the two germline ends. The length of the CDR3 is 14 residues. The CDR3 bases are TGTGCCAGCAGCTTAATGCGTCGGAACTATGGCTACACCTTC. Translating gives CASSLMRRNYGYTF.

This chain connects TRBV18 to TRBJ2-4, with D tentatively TRBD1 (5 bases). Trimming stripped 5 bases from V and 0 bases from J, with 11 bases between. The CDR3 contains 15 residues. The germline CDR1 and CDR2 sequences are KGHSH and LQKENI. CDR3 coding DNA: TGTGCCAGCTCATCCACACAGGTAGCCAAAAACATTCAGTACTTC. As protein: CASSSTQVAKNIQYF.

The sample holds one count of this clone. This rearrangement joins TRBV11-3 to TRBJ2-2; 8 bases match TRBD2. Trimming at V came to 4 bases and at J to 7 bases, leaving 14 bases not matched to a gene. CDR1 and CDR2 (germline): SGHNT, YENEEA. The CDR3 sequence is 17 residues long. CDR3 in DNA: TGTGCCAGCAGCTATCGCTCGGAGCGGGAGTCGGTCGGGGAGCTGTTTTTT. It yields the protein CASSYRSERESVGELFF.

The V gene is TRBV10-2, the J gene TRBJ1-1; TRBD1 might be the D (5 bases). V was trimmed by 6 bases and J by 4 bases, leaving 12 bases between them. The CDR3 length is 13 residues. Germline V CDR1 and CDR2: WSHSY, SAAADI. The CDR3 DNA reads TGCGCCAGCAGCCTCGGGGGGGGCACTGAAGCTTTCTTT. Translation: CASSLGGGTEAFF.

The chain has TRBV7-8 and TRBJ1-1, with D possibly TRBD1 on 6 matching bases. Germline-derived CDR1 and CDR2 are SGHVS and FQNEAQ. The ends were cut back, 2 bases at V and 3 bases at J, with 16 bases in the middle. This CDR3 region has 16 residues. The CDR3 region is CASSLMDRGTDTEAFF. Here the CDR3 DNA reads TGTGCCAGCAGCTTAATGGACAGAGGGACGGACACTGAAGCTTTCTTT.

This chain uses TRBV19 with TRBJ2-2; the D gene is possibly TRBD2 (6 bases). CDR3 length: 13 amino acids. Germline V gene sequence: CDR1 LNHDA, CDR2 SQIVND (reference sequence). V was shortened by 4 bases and J by 8 bases, with 11 bases between the two germline ends. DNA of the CDR3: TGTGCCAGTAGTAAAGGAGGGGCTGGGGAGCTGTTTTTT. Its translation is CASSKGGAGELFF.

This rearrangement joins TRBV4-1 to TRBJ2-2; 7 bases agree with TRBD2. CDR3 length: 17 residues. The J segment lost 9 bases and the V segment lost 0 bases, leaving 13 bases of the junction unmatched. Per the germline V gene, CDR1 is MGHRA and CDR2 is YSYEKL. CDR3 residues: CASSQEVGEGRGRELFF. Here the CDR3 DNA reads TGCGCCAGCAGCCAAGAGGTCGGGGAGGGCCGGGGAAGGGAGCTGTTTTTT.

The chain has TRBV7-9 and TRBJ1-1; D is ambiguous. The CDR3 loop spans 14 amino acids. V was cut by 4 bases and J by 1 base, with 10 bases left in between. The germline CDR1 and CDR2 sequences are SEHNR and FQNEAQ (reference sequence). The CDR3 DNA sequence: TGTGCCAGCAGCTCACTAAAAGAGAACACTGAAGCTTTCTTT. This encodes CASSSLKENTEAFF.

This clone appeared a single time. The chain uses TRBV6-5 and TRBJ2-1; D is possibly TRBD1 (5 bases). Trimming pared 1 base from V and 7 bases from J, leaving 8 bases between. Per the germline V gene, CDR1 is MNHEY and CDR2 is SVGAGI. The CDR3 spans 13 residues. Here the CDR3 DNA reads TGTGCCAGCAGTTACTACCAGGGAAATGAGCAGTTCTTC. It is translated as CASSYYQGNEQFF.

This chain joins TRBV29-1 and TRBJ1-2; D unresolved. With 8 bases removed from V and 8 bases from J, the gap between germline ends came to 18 bases. Germline V gene data show CDR1 as SQVTM and CDR2 as ANQGSEA. This CDR3 region has 12 residues. The CDR3 is CSSRTDSAGYTF. The CDR3 nucleotides read TGCAGCTCAAGGACGGACTCCGCGGGCTACACCTTC.

The chain uses TRBV7-2 and TRBJ2-7; 13 nucleotides align to TRBD2. The CDR3 loop spans 15 amino acids. Germline CDR1 SGHTA, CDR2 FQGNSA. V shed 5 bases, J shed 3 bases, and the junction held 4 bases outside the gene matches. The DNA of the CDR3 is TGTGCCAGCAGCCCCCGGACTAGCGGGAGCTACGAGCAGTACTTC. Translated, it gives CASSPRTSGSYEQYF.

The V gene is TRBV5-1, the J gene TRBJ1-6, with 10 nucleotides matching TRBD1. Germline V CDR1 and CDR2: SGHRS, YFSETQ. The CDR3 has 16 amino acids. The trim removed 4 bases at V and 7 bases at J, leaving 8 bases unmatched. In DNA, the CDR3 is TGCGCCAGCAGCCCTCAGGCGGACAGGGGGAATTCACCCCTCCACTTT. It codes for CASSPQADRGNSPLHF.

The chain uses TRBV6-1 and TRBJ1-6, with D unclear. The V end was cut by 5 bases, the J end by 9 bases, with 17 bases between. This CDR3 comprises 15 residues. From germline, CDR1 is MNHNS and CDR2 SASEGT. The CDR3 loop reads CASSPRREVGSPLHF. CDR3 nucleotide sequence: TGTGCCAGCAGTCCCCGTCGAGAGGTTGGTTCACCCCTCCACTTT.

J is TRBJ2-3 and V is TRBV5-1; D possibly corresponds to TRBD1 (6 bases). Looked up from germline, CDR1 is SGHRS and CDR2 is YFSETQ. V was pared by 2 bases and J by 5 bases, with 12 bases between. This CDR3 comprises 14 residues. The CDR3 DNA sequence: TGCGCCAGCAGCTTAGGGACAAACCTAGATACGCAGTATTTT. It encodes CASSLGTNLDTQYF.

The V call is TRBV3-1 (or the pseudogene TRBV3-2), the J call TRBJ2-1, with 8 bases lining up with TRBD1. The CDR3 has 17 amino acids. V lost 3 bases, J lost 5 bases, and 12 bases stayed unmatched. Germline CDR1 reads LGHDT; CDR2 reads YNNKEL (reference sequence). CDR3 region: CASSQVTVDRGHNEQFF. The CDR3, as DNA: TGTGCCAGCAGCCAGGTAACCGTAGACAGGGGACACAATGAGCAGTTCTTC.

The chain couples TRBV10-3 to TRBJ2-1, with 10 nucleotides matching TRBD2. Germline CDR1 and CDR2: ENHRY and SYGVKD. The CDR3 runs to 14 residues. The V and J ends lost 2 bases and 6 bases, in that order; junction bases with no gene match: 1. CDR3 region: CAISEASGSNEQFF. The CDR3 nucleotides read TGTGCCATCAGTGAGGCTAGCGGGAGCAATGAGCAGTTCTTC.

V and J are TRBV2 and TRBJ2-1; a weak D match, TRBD1 (6 bases). Germline CDR1 and CDR2: SNHLY and FYNNEI. The CDR3 consists of 15 residues. Trimming pared 3 bases from V and 7 bases from J, leaving 16 bases between. CDR3 DNA sequence: TGTGCCAGCAGTGAGGGGGCGCCTCTGGTAAATGAGCAGTTCTTC. This translates into CASSEGAPLVNEQFF.

The chain couples TRBV3-1 (or the pseudogene TRBV3-2) to TRBJ1-5; 7 bases are shared with TRBD1. The CDR3 contains 15 residues. With V trimmed by 3 bases and J by 5 bases, 7 bases remained unmatched. Germline-derived CDR1 and CDR2 are LGHDT and YNNKEL (reference sequence). The CDR3 region is CASSQKGARDQPQHF. The CDR3 DNA reads as TGTGCCAGCAGCCAGAAGGGGGCGCGGGATCAGCCCCAGCATTTT.

The genes are TRBV29-1 and TRBJ1-5; tentative D call: TRBD1 (5 bases). The CDR3 has 12 amino acids. Trimming stripped 5 bases from V and 3 bases from J, with 8 bases between. From germline, CDR1 is SQVTM and CDR2 ANQGSEA. In nucleotides, the CDR3 is TGCAGCGTTCGGGGGACCAATCAGCCCCAGCATTTT. This codes for CSVRGTNQPQHF.

The chain is built from TRBV27 and TRBJ2-7, with 8 bases that match TRBD2. Germline CDR1 and CDR2: MNHEY and SMNVEV (reference sequence). V was pared by 6 bases and J by 2 bases, with 6 bases of the junction left unmatched. This CDR3 is 14 amino acids long. Here the CDR3 reads CASRISGMAYEQYF. The CDR3 region has the DNA TGTGCCAGCAGAATTAGCGGGATGGCCTACGAGCAGTACTTC.

The J gene is TRBJ2-7, the V gene TRBV9, with TRBD1 matching over 10 bases. There are 16 residues in the CDR3. Germline V gene sequence: CDR1 SGDLS, CDR2 YYNGEE. With V trimmed by 4 bases and J by 5 bases, 12 bases remained unmatched. This CDR3 is CASSPPPGTGVHEQYF. CDR3 sequence (DNA): TGTGCCAGCAGCCCTCCCCCCGGGACAGGGGTACACGAGCAGTACTTC.

The V gene is TRBV4-3, the J gene TRBJ1-3, with TRBD1 matching over 7 bases. The ends lost 2 bases at V and 0 bases at J; junction bases unmatched: 10. The CDR3 contains 18 residues. Germline CDR1 is LGHNA and CDR2 is YSLEER. The CDR3 spells CASSQTPRTGYSGNTIYF. The CDR3 DNA is TGCGCCAGCAGCCAAACCCCTCGGACAGGCTACTCTGGAAACACCATATATTTT.

The V and J genes are TRBV28 and TRBJ2-5; 8 bases align to TRBD2. This CDR3 is 15 amino acids long. The junction had 8 bases not matched to a gene; V was cut back by 6 bases and J by 2 bases. CDR1 and CDR2 from the germline V gene are MDHEN and SYDVKM. The CDR3 sequence: CASRASAGEQETQYF. CDR3 nucleotides: TGTGCCAGCAGAGCCTCAGCGGGGGAACAAGAGACCCAGTACTTC.

This clone was seen only once. The chain couples TRBV3-1 (or the pseudogene TRBV3-2) to TRBJ1-4, with 7 bases matching TRBD1. The CDR3 has 15 residues. The J segment lost 0 bases and the V segment lost 4 bases, leaving 2 bases of the junction unmatched. Germline CDR1 and CDR2: LGHDT and YNNKEL (reference sequence). CDR3 in DNA: TGTGCCAGCAGCCTTCAGGGGGCAACTAATGAAAAACTGTTTTTT. Translation: CASSLQGATNEKLFF.

The chain couples TRBV3-1 (or the pseudogene TRBV3-2) to TRBJ2-5; 11 bases are shared with TRBD2. Germline assignment: CDR1 LGHDT and CDR2 YNNKEL (reference sequence). The V gene end was trimmed by 3 bases and the J gene end by 5 bases; junction bases not matched to a gene: 8. CDR3 length equals 16 residues. Here the CDR3 reads CASSQRLAGLTETQYF. The CDR3 DNA is TGTGCCAGCAGCCAGAGACTAGCGGGGTTAACGGAGACCCAGTACTTC.

The chain couples TRBV3-1 (or the pseudogene TRBV3-2) to TRBJ2-7; TRBD1 matches at 11 bases. The V segment lost 4 bases and the J segment 4 bases; nucleotides outside the gene matches: 9. This CDR3 contains 16 residues. CDR1 LGHDT and CDR2 YNNKEL come from the germline V gene (reference sequence). The CDR3 sequence is CASSPSGTGGIYEQYF. DNA of the CDR3: TGTGCCAGCAGCCCCTCCGGGACAGGGGGTATATACGAGCAGTACTTC.